The present entry profiles one TCR beta chain with its context. Antigen specificity is unknown. Data came from immunoSEQ multiplex PCR; TCRdb stores just in-frame clones and leaves some out. The sample includes a few million clones, approximately 95% of them seen just once. Looked up from germline, CDR1 is MNHEY and CDR2 is SVGAGI. Trimming shortened V by 7 bases and J by 0 bases, and 10 bases separated the two germline ends. CDR3 length: 14 amino acids. The record originates from a study of shared clonotypes between healthy human individuals. Turning to the study itself: Each donor's CD8 memory used one plate, CD8 naive two, each CD4 subset three. Whole-study results and caveats: The study found lower generation probabilities in non-shared clonotypes than in those shared by all four donors. A generally larger estimated richness was seen in naive subsets than in memory subsets.

The specimen sequenced was naive CD4+ T cells from PBMCs. Subset given: CD45RA+ positively selected. This TCR was recovered from a man aged 18 to 29 in good health. Some clones in this sample may be carry-over from other donors' samples. The V call is TRBV6-5, the J call TRBJ1-3, with D unclear. The CDR3 nucleotides read TGTGCCAGCACCCTTGGGCTCTCTGGAAACACCATATATTTT. Its protein product is CASTLGLSGNTIYF.